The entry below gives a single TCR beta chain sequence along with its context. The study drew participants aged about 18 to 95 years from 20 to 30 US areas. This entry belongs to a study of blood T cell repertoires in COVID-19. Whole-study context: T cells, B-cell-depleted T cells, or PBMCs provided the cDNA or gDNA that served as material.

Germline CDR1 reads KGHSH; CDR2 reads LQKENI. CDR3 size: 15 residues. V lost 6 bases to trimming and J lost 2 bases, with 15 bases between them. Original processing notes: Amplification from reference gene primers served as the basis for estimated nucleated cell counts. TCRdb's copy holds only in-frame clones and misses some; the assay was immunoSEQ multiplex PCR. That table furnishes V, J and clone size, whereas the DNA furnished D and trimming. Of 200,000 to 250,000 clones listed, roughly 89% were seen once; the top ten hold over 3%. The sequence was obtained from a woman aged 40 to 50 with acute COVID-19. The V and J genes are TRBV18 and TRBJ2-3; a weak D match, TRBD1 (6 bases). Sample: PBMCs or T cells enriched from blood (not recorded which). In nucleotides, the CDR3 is TGTGCCAGCTCCCCTTTCCGGGACAACACAGATACGCAGTATTTT. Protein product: CASSPFRDNTDTQYF.